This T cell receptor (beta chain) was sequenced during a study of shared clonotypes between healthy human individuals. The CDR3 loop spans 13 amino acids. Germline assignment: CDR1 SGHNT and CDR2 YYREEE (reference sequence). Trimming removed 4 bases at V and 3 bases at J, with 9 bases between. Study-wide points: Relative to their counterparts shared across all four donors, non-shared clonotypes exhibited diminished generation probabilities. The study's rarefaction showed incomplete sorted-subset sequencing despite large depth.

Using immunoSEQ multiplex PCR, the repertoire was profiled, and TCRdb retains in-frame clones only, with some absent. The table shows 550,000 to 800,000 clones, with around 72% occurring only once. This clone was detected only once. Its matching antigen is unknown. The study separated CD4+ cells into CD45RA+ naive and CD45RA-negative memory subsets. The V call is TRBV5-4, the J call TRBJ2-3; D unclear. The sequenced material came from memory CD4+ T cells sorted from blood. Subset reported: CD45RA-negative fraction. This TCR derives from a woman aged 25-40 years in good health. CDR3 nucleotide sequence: TGTGCCAGCAGCCCCTTCGGGACAGATACGCAGTATTTT. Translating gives CASSPFGTDTQYF. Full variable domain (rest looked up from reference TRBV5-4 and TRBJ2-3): ETGVTQSPTHLIKTRGQQVTLRCSSQSGHNTVSWYQQALGQGPQFIFQYYREEENGRGNFPPRFSGLQFPNYSSELNVNALELDDSALYLCASSPFGTDTQYFGPGTRLTVL.